The present TCR beta chain was sequenced within a study of T-cell memory formation after mild COVID-19. The CDR3 has 13 residues. CDR1 is SGHTA, CDR2 FQGNSA, per germline. Trimming took off 5 bases at V and 1 base at J, with 8 bases between the two ends. This clonotype was detected ten times or more. TCRdb fed the 5' RACE reads into MiXCR, producing one record per CDR3 protein. The sample yields some 250,000 distinct CDR3 sequences, approximately 9% seen once. Input material: PBMCs or a T cell subset sorted from them (not recorded which). This sequence joins TRBV7-2 and TRBJ2-5; D call uncertain. The clonotype was recovered from a man in his late teens or twenties who had mild COVID-19 (a few samples of this study predate the infection). Cell type and time point are not known. DNA for the CDR3: TGTGCCAGCAGCCTTACCCCCCAAGAGACCCAGTACTTC. Encoded protein: CASSLTPQETQYF.